The 25 T cell receptor beta chains below were found in one sample sequenced in a study of blood T cell repertoires in COVID-19. Clones were read by immunoSEQ multiplex PCR, and TCRdb kept only the in-frame ones, dropping some. The repertoire holds approximately 400,000 clones, with about 89% as singletons. Sequencing used PBMCs or T cells enriched from blood (not recorded which). These receptors came from a woman between 35 and 50 years old who had been exposed to COVID-19.

The V call is TRBV18, the J call TRBJ1-6, with TRBD1 matching 8 bases. The V gene's germline CDR1 is KGHSH and CDR2 LQKENI. V lost 1 base to trimming and J lost 10 bases; unmatched junction nucleotides: 15. This CDR3 is built from 18 residues. CDR3 DNA: TGTGCCAGCTCACCACATCCAGGGCCACAGGGGGGTTTCTCACCCCTCCACTTT. It specifies CASSPHPGPQGGFSPLHF.

This chain links TRBV19 with TRBJ1-5; 8 nucleotides line up with TRBD1. Germline loops: CDR1 LNHDA, CDR2 SQIVND (reference sequence). J gave up 7 bases and V 2 bases, and 7 bases lay outside the gene matches. The CDR3 runs to 15 residues. The CDR3 loop reads CASSILGQGKQPQHF. CDR3 bases: TGTGCCAGTAGTATACTAGGACAGGGAAAACAGCCCCAGCATTTT. The complete variable domain, with remaining parts taken from reference TRBV19 and TRBJ1-5, reads DGGITQSPKYLFRKEGQNVTLSCEQNLNHDAMYWYRQDPGQGLRLIYYSQIVNDFQKGDIAEGYSVSREKKESFPLTVTSAQKNPTAFYLCASSILGQGKQPQHFGDGTRLSIL.

The genes are TRBV7-2 and TRBJ1-6; a weak D match, TRBD1 (6 bases). The V gene's germline CDR1 is SGHTA and CDR2 FQGNSA. V lost 3 bases to trimming and J lost 6 bases, with 12 bases between them. The CDR3 consists of 15 residues. Written as DNA, the CDR3 is TGTGCCAGCAGCTTCAACAGGGCGGGTAATTCACCCCTCCACTTT. It yields the protein CASSFNRAGNSPLHF.

The chain couples TRBV15 to TRBJ1-3; TRBD1 is a possible D gene (5 bases). The germline V gene has CDR1 LNHNV and CDR2 YYDKDF (reference sequence). The CDR3 length is 16 residues. Trimming shortened V by 1 base and J by 1 base, and 11 bases separated the two germline ends. The CDR3 sequence: CATSRAPQGSGNTIYF. CDR3 DNA sequence: TGTGCCACCAGCAGAGCCCCCCAGGGATCTGGAAACACCATATATTTT. Drawing the rest from reference TRBV15 and TRBJ1-3, the complete variable domain is DAMVIQNPRYQVTQFGKPVTLSCSQTLNHNVMYWYQQKSSQAPKLLFHYYDKDFNNEADTPDNFQSRRPNTSFCFLDIRSPGLGDTAMYLCATSRAPQGSGNTIYFGEGSWLTVV.

This chain uses TRBV2 with TRBJ2-3, with 9 bases fitting TRBD2. V shed 4 bases and J 5 bases; nucleotides not matched to a gene: 7. The CDR3 length is 15 residues. Per germline, CDR1 SNHLY and CDR2 FYNNEI. This CDR3 reads CASSALAGVRDTQYF. The CDR3 region has the DNA TGTGCCAGCAGTGCGTTAGCGGGGGTCCGAGATACGCAGTATTTT.

This chain joins TRBV3-1 (or the pseudogene TRBV3-2) and TRBJ2-2; TRBD2 agrees at 10 bases. This CDR3 has 17 residues. With V trimmed by 1 base and J by 5 bases, 7 bases remained unmatched. Germline V CDR1 and CDR2: LGHDT, YNNKEL (reference sequence). The CDR3: CASSQAALAGRTGELFF. The CDR3, as DNA: TGTGCCAGCAGCCAAGCGGCACTAGCGGGGAGAACCGGGGAGCTGTTTTTT.

J is TRBJ2-5 and V is TRBV5-1; 12 bases agree with TRBD2. The J segment lost 4 bases and the V segment lost 4 bases, leaving 8 bases of the junction unmatched. The length of the CDR3 is 16 residues. The germline V gene has CDR1 SGHRS and CDR2 YFSETQ. This chain's CDR3 is CASSLGTSGFVETQYF. Here the CDR3 DNA reads TGCGCCAGCAGCCTCGGGACTAGCGGGTTCGTAGAGACCCAGTACTTC.

The chain employs TRBV19 and TRBJ2-2, with 7 nucleotides matching TRBD2. J gave up 5 bases and V 10 bases, and 10 bases lay outside the gene matches. Germline V lookup: CDR1 LNHDA, CDR2 SQIVND (reference sequence). The CDR3 runs 14 residues. This CDR3 reads CATLGGLVTGELFF. Written as DNA, the CDR3 is TGTGCCACCCTAGGAGGACTAGTGACCGGGGAGCTGTTTTTT.

The rearrangement joins TRBV9 to TRBJ2-1; 8 nucleotides match TRBD2. The CDR3 extends over 17 amino acids. CDR1 is SGDLS and CDR2 is YYNGEE in the germline V gene. J lost 4 bases, V lost 4 bases, and 13 bases had no gene match. In DNA form, the CDR3 reads TGTGCCAGCAGCCCTAGTGGGGCTAGCGGGCCTTACAATGAGCAGTTCTTC. The encoded protein is CASSPSGASGPYNEQFF.

The rearrangement links TRBV30 to TRBJ1-5, with D tentatively TRBD1 (5 bases). The CDR3 spans 13 residues. Germline V gives CDR1 GTSNPN, CDR2 SVGIG (reference sequence). Trimming took 0 bases from V and 4 from J, leaving 7 bases between them. DNA for the CDR3: TGTGCCTGGAGTGTACAGGCGAATCAGCCCCAGCATTTT. It encodes CAWSVQANQPQHF. The full variable domain, rest sourced from reference TRBV30 and TRBJ1-5, is SQTIHQWPATLVQPVGSPLSLECTVEGTSNPNLYWYRQAAGRGLQLLFYSVGIGQISSEVPQNLSASRPQDRQFILSSKKLLLSDSGFYLCAWSVQANQPQHFGDGTRLSIL.

This chain connects TRBV6-6 to TRBJ1-4, with a weak D call TRBD1 (6 bases). Germline assignment: CDR1 MNHNY and CDR2 SVGAGI (reference sequence). This CDR3 region has 16 residues. The V and J ends lost 1 base and 6 bases respectively, with 15 bases between them. The CDR3 nucleotides read TGTGCCAGCAGTTACTTTCCACAGGGTCGAGATGAAAAACTGTTTTTT. Its translation is CASSYFPQGRDEKLFF.

The rearrangement joins TRBV7-9 to TRBJ2-1; 7 nucleotides match TRBD1. Per the germline V gene, CDR1 is SEHNR and CDR2 is FQNEAQ (reference sequence). J gave up 0 bases and V 4 bases, and 6 bases lay outside the gene matches. The CDR3 consists of 16 residues. This CDR3 is CASSSRTGVSYNEQFF. In DNA form, the CDR3 reads TGTGCCAGCAGCTCTAGAACAGGGGTCTCCTACAATGAGCAGTTCTTC.

The chain combines TRBV7-6 with TRBJ2-3; 7 nucleotides align to TRBD2. CDR3 length: 16 amino acids. From germline, CDR1 is SGHVS and CDR2 FNYEAQ. With 5 bases clipped from V and 1 base from J, the junction kept 9 bases outside the gene matches. The CDR3 protein is CASSPREGGGTDTQYF. The CDR3, as DNA: TGTGCCAGCAGCCCACGCGAGGGAGGGGGCACAGATACGCAGTATTTT.

The rearrangement uses TRBV24-1 and TRBJ1-2; D might be TRBD1 (6 bases). The CDR3 covers 13 residues. V lost 4 bases and J lost 8, with 13 bases in between. Germline V gene lookup returns CDR1 KGHDR and CDR2 SFDVKD. In nucleotides, the CDR3 is TGTGCCACCAGTGACACAGGGTTTGGCGGCTACACCTTC. Its protein is CATSDTGFGGYTF.

The chain carries TRBV10-1 and TRBJ1-1; 8 nucleotides line up with TRBD1. CDR1 WNHNN and CDR2 SYGVQD come from the germline V gene (reference sequence). This CDR3 spans 14 amino acids. The J segment lost 4 bases and the V segment lost 4 bases, leaving 5 bases of the junction unmatched. CDR3 in amino acids: CASSVRTGGTEAFF. The CDR3 coding sequence is TGCGCCAGCAGTGTTCGCACAGGGGGCACTGAAGCTTTCTTT.

The chain couples TRBV5-1 to TRBJ1-1; 9 bases align to TRBD1. CDR1 is SGHRS and CDR2 is YFSETQ in the germline V gene. This CDR3 is built from 15 residues. V trimming: 1 base; J trimming: 4 bases; junction bases outside the gene matches: 5. The CDR3 loop reads CASSLTGGYITEAFF. The CDR3 nucleotides read TGCGCCAGCAGCTTGACAGGGGGCTATATCACTGAAGCTTTCTTT.

The genes are TRBV2 and TRBJ2-5; 12 nucleotides line up with TRBD2. In germline, CDR1 is SNHLY, CDR2 FYNNEI. J lost 5 bases, V lost 3 bases, and 16 bases had no gene match. This CDR3 is 19 amino acids long. CDR3: CASSDLGLAGSRPAETQYF. For the CDR3, the DNA is TGTGCCAGCAGTGACCTCGGACTAGCGGGGTCCCGCCCTGCGGAGACCCAGTACTTC.

This sequence joins TRBV20-1 and TRBJ2-5; TRBD2 aligns across 7 bases. Germline V gives CDR1 DFQATT, CDR2 SNEGSKA (reference sequence). Unmatched junction bases numbered 14, after V lost 6 bases and J lost 4 bases. The CDR3 is 15 amino acids. The CDR3 sequence is CSASPGLVRIETQYF. CDR3 sequence (DNA): TGCAGTGCAAGTCCAGGACTAGTTCGAATAGAGACCCAGTACTTC.

Concerning this clone itself: Other DNA sequences in this sample translate to the same CDR3. This rearrangement joins TRBV29-1 to TRBJ2-7, with 7 bases identical to TRBD1. CDR3 length equals 11 residues. V lost 6 bases to trimming and J lost 4 bases; unmatched junction nucleotides: 3. CDR1 is SQVTM and CDR2 is ANQGSEA in the germline V gene. This chain's CDR3 is CSVGTAYEQYF. The DNA of the CDR3 is TGCAGCGTGGGGACAGCGTACGAGCAGTACTTC.

The gene calls are TRBV2 and TRBJ1-4; TRBD1 is a possible D gene (5 bases). The ends were cut back, 5 bases at V and 4 bases at J, with 11 bases in the middle. The germline gives CDR1 SNHLY, CDR2 FYNNEI. The CDR3 extends over 14 amino acids. The CDR3 DNA reads as TGTGCCAGCAGTCACAGGCCGGATAATGAAAAACTGTTTTTT. Encoded protein: CASSHRPDNEKLFF.

This clone has only a few counts. Distinct nucleotide sequences in the sample also encode this CDR3. The genes are TRBV6-1 and TRBJ1-6, with 7 bases lining up with TRBD1. V trimming: 0 bases; J trimming: 7 bases; junction bases outside the gene matches: 3. In germline, CDR1 is MNHNS, CDR2 SASEGT. This CDR3 has 15 residues. For the CDR3, the DNA is TGTGCCAGCAGTGAAGCCACAGGGGCGAATTCACCCCTCCACTTT. This codes for CASSEATGANSPLHF.

For this clone: The sample has other DNA sequences that encode this CDR3 too. This chain joins TRBV18 and TRBJ1-1; TRBD1 matches at 8 bases. The CDR3 loop spans 12 amino acids. V trimming: 4 bases; J trimming: 5 bases; junction bases outside the gene matches: 0. Per germline, CDR1 KGHSH and CDR2 LQKENI. In nucleotides, the CDR3 is TGTGCCAGCTCACGACAGGGGACTGAAGCTTTCTTT. Its protein product is CASSRQGTEAFF.

This chain connects TRBV27 to TRBJ1-1, with TRBD1 as a possible D gene (6 bases). CDR1 and CDR2 from the germline V gene are MNHEY and SMNVEV (reference sequence). The CDR3 loop spans 12 amino acids. Trimming removed 2 bases from V and 10 bases from J, with 11 bases in between. The CDR3 sequence is CASSLGGSAAFF. DNA of the CDR3: TGTGCCAGCAGTTTAGGGGGCTCGGCAGCTTTCTTT.

The CDR3 region has the DNA TGTGCCAGTAGTAGGACAGGCCTCGACACTGAAGCTTTCTTT. This translates into CASSRTGLDTEAFF. This chain uses TRBV19 with TRBJ1-1, with TRBD1 matching over 7 bases. The ends lost 4 bases at V and 3 bases at J; junction bases unmatched: 5. This CDR3 region has 14 residues. Germline loops: CDR1 LNHDA, CDR2 SQIVND (reference sequence).

This chain connects TRBV12-5 to TRBJ1-4; TRBD1 matches at 7 bases. The CDR3 runs 19 residues. The germline V gene has CDR1 LGHNT and CDR2 FRNRAP. The ends lost 2 bases at V and 0 bases at J; junction bases unmatched: 12. The CDR3 region has the DNA TGTGCTAGTGGTTTGTTGCCTAAGGGGGCAGGGGCAACTAATGAAAAACTGTTTTTT. It translates to CASGLLPKGAGATNEKLFF.